Below, one TCR beta chain is given with its context. This CDR3 contains 15 residues. In germline, CDR1 is MNHEY, CDR2 SVGEGT. V lost 3 bases to trimming and J lost 3 bases, with 14 bases between them. The sample is drawn from a study of T-cell reconstitution after alpha-beta-depleted transplantation in children. Unique molecular identifiers were used to barcode this TCRbeta library. In TCRdb, the PCR reads were re-called with MiXCR into one record per CDR3 protein. The sample has around 440,000 distinct CDR3 sequences; about a sixth are singletons. The sequencing used PBMCs, mostly from graft donor cells, collected 360 days after TCRalphabeta/CD19-depleted stem cell transplant. This sequence joins TRBV6-2 or TRBV6-3 and TRBJ2-5, with unresolved D. This receptor was identified in a boy under three years old who had a stem cell transplant for Wiskott-Aldrich syndrome, so the T cells may come from the graft donor. The CDR3 loop reads CASSYGWPFKETQYF. In DNA, the CDR3 is TGTGCCAGCAGTTATGGTTGGCCGTTTAAAGAGACCCAGTACTTC.